The clone carrying this T cell receptor (beta chain) was seen only once. Its cognate antigen is unknown. V was clipped by 5 bases and J by 1 base, with 10 bases between them. The CDR3 has 14 residues. From the 5' RACE reads, TCRdb called clonotypes with MiXCR, one entry per CDR3 protein. The sample contains approximately 7,400 distinct CDR3 sequences, approximately 59% of which appear only once. The record originates from a study of T-cell memory formation after mild COVID-19. Study as a whole: TCR clusters were largely donor specific. Study-level points and caveats: Researchers report contracting CD4+ clones mostly in CM and EM, with CD8+ clones in EMRA. Pre-infection memory contained some responding clones, which suggested that cross-reactive memory had joined.

Sequenced sample: PBMCs or a T cell subset sorted from them (not recorded which). The chain carries TRBV12-3 or TRBV12-4 and TRBJ2-3, with a tentative D call TRBD1 (6 bases). The sequence came from an adult who had mild COVID-19 (a few samples of this study predate the infection). Cell type and time point are not known. CDR3 protein: CASSPSGGTDTQYF. In nucleotides, the CDR3 is TGTGCCAGCAGTCCCTCAGGGGGCACAGATACGCAGTATTTT.